This T cell receptor (beta chain) was obtained from a study of blood T cell repertoires in COVID-19. Turning to the study itself: PBMCs, B-cell-depleted T cells, or T cells provided the cDNA or gDNA that made up the material.

The CDR3 is made up of 16 amino acids. Germline V gives CDR1 SNHLY, CDR2 FYNNEI. Trimming removed 7 bases from V and 0 bases from J; junction bases left unmatched: 8. As originally analysed: Counts of nucleated cells, estimated from reference gene primer amplification, were obtained. TCRdb's copy holds only in-frame clones and misses some; the assay was immunoSEQ multiplex PCR. The V and J calls and clone size come from that table; D and trimming were worked out from the DNA. The sample consists of some 150,000 clones, roughly 90% of them appearing once. Sequenced: peripheral blood. The V gene is TRBV2, the J gene TRBJ1-3, with 8 nucleotides matching TRBD1. The sequence came from a woman aged 55-69 years who had recovered from COVID-19. This chain's CDR3 is CASKQGAANSGNTIYF. In DNA form, the CDR3 reads TGTGCCAGCAAGCAGGGGGCCGCTAACTCTGGAAACACCATATATTTT.